Listed here are 9 T cell receptor beta chains from one sample, sequenced in a study of cytomegalovirus exposure and HLA in healthy donors. Primers for the PCR totalled 60 Vbeta and 13 Jbeta. This table comes from immunoSEQ multiplex PCR, and its TCRdb copy is limited to in-frame clones, with some not included. The sample records over 75,000 clones, around nine tenths being singletons. Sequencing input: PBMCs. These receptors all come from a man aged 25-45 years in good health and CMV-seropositive.

This clone was seen only once. The chain links TRBV5-6 to TRBJ2-1, with 8 bases identical to TRBD2. Looked up from germline, CDR1 is SGHDT and CDR2 is YYEEEE. The length of the CDR3 is 16 residues. The trim removed 4 bases at V and 5 bases at J, leaving 11 bases unmatched. This CDR3 is CASSRSGSGLNNEQFF. DNA of the CDR3: TGTGCCAGCAGCCGCAGCGGGAGCGGGCTGAACAATGAGCAGTTCTTC.

This chain links TRBV25-1 with TRBJ1-2; no reliable D call. V was pared by 6 bases and J by 2 bases, with 7 bases between. The length of the CDR3 is 12 residues. Germline CDR1 MGHDK, CDR2 SYGVNS. Written as DNA, the CDR3 is TGTGCCAGCAGCTTCGGGAACTATGGCTACACCTTC. It specifies CASSFGNYGYTF.

V usage is TRBV28 and J usage is TRBJ1-1; TRBD1 matches 9 bases. The CDR3 totals 15 residues. Germline CDR1 MDHEN, CDR2 SYDVKM. V lost 5 bases and J lost 1; bases outside the gene matches: 5. The DNA for the CDR3 is TGTGCCAGCAGTCAACCGGGACAGGGGAACACTGAAGCTTTCTTT. Its protein product is CASSQPGQGNTEAFF.

The V gene is TRBV5-6, the J gene TRBJ2-1, with TRBD2 matching 9 bases. Germline-derived CDR1 and CDR2 are SGHDT and YYEEEE. There are 16 residues in the CDR3. V was pared by 4 bases and J by 4 bases, with 9 bases of the junction left unmatched. The CDR3 loop reads CASSALTSGVYNEQFF. The CDR3 DNA sequence: TGTGCCAGCAGCGCCCTGACTAGCGGAGTTTACAATGAGCAGTTCTTC.

The genes are TRBV2 and TRBJ2-1, with a possible D match to TRBD2 (5 bases). Germline loops: CDR1 SNHLY, CDR2 FYNNEI. Trimming removed 6 bases from V and 0 bases from J, with 12 bases in between. The CDR3 consists of 15 residues. The CDR3 loop is CASSGADLSYNEQFF. The DNA for the CDR3 is TGTGCCAGCAGCGGAGCGGACCTCTCCTACAATGAGCAGTTCTTC.

The chain joins TRBV5-6 to TRBJ2-5; the D gene is possibly TRBD1 (6 bases). Between the trimmed V and J ends, which lost 2 bases and 6 bases, there was a span of 14 bases. The CDR3 is 14 residues long. Per the germline V gene, CDR1 is SGHDT and CDR2 is YYEEEE. Here the CDR3 reads CASSLPAGVQTQYF. DNA for the CDR3: TGTGCCAGCAGCTTACCGGCAGGGGTACAGACCCAGTACTTC.

V and J are TRBV30 and TRBJ1-6, with TRBD1 identical over 7 bases. The CDR3 length is 15 residues. Germline-derived CDR1 and CDR2 are GTSNPN and SVGIG (reference sequence). Losses at the gene ends were 4 bases for V and 5 bases for J; bases not matched to a gene: 8. CDR3 loop: CAWNPDRANNSPLHF. The DNA of the CDR3 is TGTGCCTGGAACCCTGACAGGGCGAATAATTCACCCCTCCACTTT.

J is TRBJ2-1 and V is TRBV5-5; 8 nucleotides line up with TRBD2. The CDR3 contains 16 residues. Germline loops: CDR1 SGHKS, CDR2 YYEKEE (reference sequence). V lost 6 bases and J lost 8; bases outside the gene matches: 16. The CDR3 region has the DNA TGTGCCAGCATCGGCTTCCGAGCGGGAGTTAGCTATGAGCAGTTCTTC. This translates into CASIGFRAGVSYEQFF.

This chain links TRBV5-1 with TRBJ2-3; D is perhaps TRBD1 (6 bases). V gave up 6 bases and J gave up 2 bases, with 13 bases separating them. From germline, CDR1 is SGHRS and CDR2 YFSETQ. This CDR3 is built from 14 residues. The CDR3 protein is CASIRDTNTDTQYF. The CDR3 nucleotides are TGCGCCAGCATCCGGGACACTAACACAGATACGCAGTATTTT.